A selection of T cell receptor beta chains follows, all from one sample in a study of cytomegalovirus exposure and HLA in healthy donors. The method was immunoSEQ multiplex PCR; TCRdb's version includes in-frame clones alone and lacks a portion of them. This table has approximately 120,000 clones, about three quarters appearing once. Sequences were obtained from PBMCs. The receptors were gathered from a woman in her thirties or forties in good health and CMV-seronegative. Each CDR3 is given with its conserved first and last residue. D genes are given only for firm matches. Clone size is not always given. Where it is, it says once, few, many or a class for expanded clones.

j_gene | len | abundance | d_gene | v_gene | CDR3aa | CDR3nt
TRBJ1-1 | 19 | . | TRBD1 | TRBV5-5 | CASSLEGAPKQKGNTEAFF | TGTGCCAGCAGCTTGGAGGGGGCACCTAAACAAAAGGGGAACACTGAAGCTTTCTTT
TRBJ2-2 | 14 | . | TRBD1 | TRBV29-1 | CSEGTGRTTGELFF | TGCAGCGAGGGGACAGGCCGAACGACCGGGGAGCTGTTTTTT
TRBJ2-1 | 16 | . | TRBD2 | TRBV9 | CASSVAGLAGDNEQFF | TGTGCCAGCAGCGTAGCGGGACTAGCGGGAGACAATGAGCAGTTCTTC
TRBJ2-3 | 13 | . | . | TRBV11-2 | CASTVGVWDTQYF | TGTGCCAGCACCGTAGGGGTGTGGGATACGCAGTATTTT
TRBJ2-2 | 14 | . | TRBD1 | TRBV28 | CASSETGSTGELFF | TGTGCCAGCAGTGAGACAGGGAGCACCGGGGAGCTGTTTTTT
TRBJ1-2 | 16 | . | . | TRBV4-1 | CASSRGLGRAPYGYTF | TGCGCCAGCAGCCGCGGGTTGGGTCGTGCCCCCTATGGCTACACCTTC
TRBJ2-7 | 15 | once | . | TRBV6-1 | CASSEGGQKHYEQYF | TGTGCCAGCAGTGAAGGAGGACAGAAACACTACGAGCAGTACTTC
TRBJ1-5 | 14 | few | TRBD1 | TRBV4-3 | CASSQGRGGKPQHF | TGCGCCAGCAGCCAAGGAAGAGGGGGCAAGCCCCAGCATTTT
TRBJ1-5 | 14 | . | TRBD1 | TRBV6-1 | CASSDRGKNQPQHF | TGTGCCAGCAGTGACAGGGGGAAGAATCAGCCCCAGCATTTT
TRBJ2-7 | 16 | . | TRBD1 | TRBV6-6 | CASSYRTDRAGYEQYF | TGTGCCAGCAGTTACCGCACGGACAGGGCGGGCTACGAGCAGTACTTC
TRBJ2-5 | 15 | once | . | TRBV5-1 | CASSPATEAVETQYF | TGCGCCAGCAGCCCGGCGACGGAGGCGGTGGAGACCCAGTACTTC
TRBJ2-3 | 12 | once | . | TRBV19 | CASSYERDTQYF | TGTGCCAGTAGTTACGAGAGGGATACGCAGTATTTT
TRBJ1-2 | 10 | . | . | TRBV6-1 | CASTPDGYTF | TGTGCCAGCACCCCCGATGGCTACACCTTC
TRBJ2-7 | 16 | . | TRBD2 | TRBV5-1 | CASSLALAGVSYEQYF | TGCGCCAGCAGCTTGGCACTAGCGGGAGTCTCCTACGAGCAGTACTTC
TRBJ1-1 | 14 | few | TRBD1 | TRBV7-9 | CASSLEQGGTEAFF | TGTGCCAGCAGCTTAGAGCAGGGGGGCACTGAAGCTTTCTTT
TRBJ1-2 | 14 | . | TRBD1 | TRBV7-2 | CASSLLGQGYGYTF | TGTGCCAGCAGCTTATTGGGACAGGGTTACGGCTACACCTTC
TRBJ2-7 | 14 | . | . | TRBV7-9 | CASSLSRRDHEQYF | TGTGCCAGCAGCTTGTCAAGGAGGGATCACGAGCAGTACTTC
TRBJ1-6 | 15 | . | . | TRBV7-2 | CASTKSGGHNSPLHF | TGTGCCAGCACCAAAAGCGGGGGGCACAATTCACCCCTCCACTTT
TRBJ1-4 | 15 | . | . | TRBV15 | CATSRGRSINEKLFF | TGTGCCACCAGCAGAGGACGGAGCATCAATGAAAAACTGTTTTTT
TRBJ2-7 | 13 | . | TRBD1 | TRBV10-1 | CASSPGQGSEQYF | TGCGCCAGCAGCCCTGGACAGGGTAGCGAGCAGTACTTC
TRBJ2-3 | 15 | . | TRBD2 | TRBV19 | CASSRIAGVTDTQYF | TGTGCCAGTAGTCGGATAGCGGGAGTGACAGATACGCAGTATTTT
TRBJ2-1 | 14 | . | TRBD2 | TRBV28 | CASRGGRANNEQFF | TGTGCCAGCCGAGGTGGGAGGGCCAACAATGAGCAGTTCTTC
TRBJ2-7 | 14 | once | TRBD1 | TRBV19 | CASRTGGFPYEQYF | TGTGCCAGCCGCACAGGGGGATTTCCTTACGAGCAGTACTTC
TRBJ1-4 | 15 | . | TRBD1 | TRBV13 | CASSTRTGPREKLFF | TGTGCCAGCAGCACTCGGACAGGACCGCGTGAAAAACTGTTTTTT
TRBJ2-3 | 13 | . | . | TRBV2 | CASSPDSTDTQYF | TGTGCCAGCAGCCCGGACTCCACAGATACGCAGTATTTT
TRBJ2-4 | 13 | once | . | TRBV6-1 | CASSDRAKNIQYF | TGTGCCAGCAGTGACAGAGCCAAAAACATTCAGTACTTC
TRBJ2-5 | 13 | . | . | TRBV7-8 | CASSSGIQETQYF | TGTGCCAGCAGCTCAGGGATCCAAGAGACCCAGTACTTC
TRBJ2-5 | 16 | few | TRBD2 | TRBV28 | CASSPIAGPMGETQYF | TGTGCCAGCAGTCCTATAGCGGGACCGATGGGAGAGACCCAGTACTTC
TRBJ2-7 | 16 | . | TRBD2 | TRBV5-1 | CASSLYPARGGYEQYF | TGCGCCAGCAGCTTGTACCCCGCACGGGGGGGTTACGAGCAGTACTTC
TRBJ2-5 | 14 | . | TRBD2 | TRBV2 | CASSDTSGRETQYF | TGTGCCAGTTCGGACACTAGCGGGAGGGAGACCCAGTACTTC
TRBJ2-3 | 16 | . | TRBD1 | TRBV23-1 | CASSQKQGAVADTQYF | TGCGCCAGCAGTCAGAAACAGGGGGCTGTTGCAGATACGCAGTATTTT